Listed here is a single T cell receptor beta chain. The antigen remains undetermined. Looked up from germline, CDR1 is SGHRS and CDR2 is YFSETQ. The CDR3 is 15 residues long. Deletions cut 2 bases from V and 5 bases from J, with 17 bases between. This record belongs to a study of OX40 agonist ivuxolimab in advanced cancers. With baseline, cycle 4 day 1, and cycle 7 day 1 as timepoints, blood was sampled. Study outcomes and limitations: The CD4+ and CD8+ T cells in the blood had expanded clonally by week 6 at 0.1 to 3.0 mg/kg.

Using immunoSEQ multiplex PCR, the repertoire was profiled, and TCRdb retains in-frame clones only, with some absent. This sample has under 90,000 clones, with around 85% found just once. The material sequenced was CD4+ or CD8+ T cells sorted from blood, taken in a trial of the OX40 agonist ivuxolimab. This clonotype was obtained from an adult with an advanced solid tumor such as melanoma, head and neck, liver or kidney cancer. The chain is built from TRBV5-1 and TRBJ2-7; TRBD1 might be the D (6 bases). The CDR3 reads CASSLMQGRVHEQYF. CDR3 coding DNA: TGCGCCAGCAGCTTAATGCAGGGGCGGGTCCACGAGCAGTACTTC.